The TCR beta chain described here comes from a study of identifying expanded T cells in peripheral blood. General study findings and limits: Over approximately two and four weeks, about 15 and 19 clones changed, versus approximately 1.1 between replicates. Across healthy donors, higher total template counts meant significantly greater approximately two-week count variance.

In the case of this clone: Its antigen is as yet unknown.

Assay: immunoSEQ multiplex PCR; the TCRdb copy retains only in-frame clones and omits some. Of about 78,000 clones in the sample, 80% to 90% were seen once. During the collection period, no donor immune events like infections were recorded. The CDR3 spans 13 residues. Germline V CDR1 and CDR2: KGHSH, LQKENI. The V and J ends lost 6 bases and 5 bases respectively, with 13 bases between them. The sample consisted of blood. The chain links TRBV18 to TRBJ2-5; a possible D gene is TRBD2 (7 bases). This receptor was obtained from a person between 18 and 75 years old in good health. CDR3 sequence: CASSRGAVETQYF. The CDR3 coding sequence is TGTGCCAGCTCTCGGGGGGCGGTGGAGACCCAGTACTTC.